These T cell receptor beta chains were read from a single sample in a study of OX40 agonist ivuxolimab in advanced cancers. Data came from immunoSEQ multiplex PCR; TCRdb stores just in-frame clones and leaves some out. The sample yields tens of thousands of clones, 84% seen once. Sequencing was performed on CD4+ or CD8+ T cells sorted from blood, taken in a trial of the OX40 agonist ivuxolimab. The receptors were gathered from an adult with an advanced solid tumor such as melanoma, head and neck, liver or kidney cancer. CDR3s include the opening cysteine and the closing phenylalanine or tryptophan. The D gene is left open where the match is weak.

.	TRBV7-2	TRBJ1-4	TGTGCCAGCAGACCAGATGGAGGTAGAAAACTGTTTTTT	CASRPDGGRKLFF
.	TRBV6-1	TRBJ1-5	TGTGCCAGCAGTGAACGGGGCATACAGCCCCAGCATTTT	CASSERGIQPQHF
.	TRBV19	TRBJ1-1	TGTGCCAGTAGCAAAATAGGGGACACTGAAGCTTTCTTT	CASSKIGDTEAFF
.	TRBV6-5	TRBJ2-2	TGTGCCAGCAGCGTGAGGGGGGCGGACACCGGGGAGCTGTTTTTT	CASSVRGADTGELFF
.	TRBV28	TRBJ2-6	TGTGCCAGCAGCAGGAGCTCTGGGGCCAACGTCCTGACTTTC	CASSRSSGANVLTF
.	TRBV6-6	TRBJ2-3	TGTGCCAGCAGTCGGGACAGTGGAGGGGATACGCAGTATTTT	CASSRDSGGDTQYF
TRBD1	TRBV6-1	TRBJ1-2	TGTGCCAGCAGGACAGGGAATGGCTACACCTTC	CASRTGNGYTF
.	TRBV7-3	TRBJ2-2	TGTGCCAGCAGCTCGGGTGCCTCTAGGACCGGGGAGCTGTTTTTT	CASSSGASRTGELFF
.	TRBV7-6	TRBJ2-2	TGTGCCAGCAGTTTAGGCTTGGGGGCCACCGGGGAGCTGTTTTTT	CASSLGLGATGELFF
TRBD2	TRBV5-4	TRBJ2-2	TGTGCCAGCAGACGGGGACTAGCGGGGGGAAACACCGGGGAGCTGTTTTTT	CASRRGLAGGNTGELFF
.	TRBV30	TRBJ2-5	TGTGCCTGGGATCGTGGAAAAGAGACCCAGTACTTC	CAWDRGKETQYF